This T cell receptor (beta chain) was sequenced for a study of regulatory T cells in long-lasting Graves disease. Study results and caveats: Patients with persistent Graves' had lower TCR diversity than newly diagnosed patients.

A remark on this clonotype: Its antigen is undetermined.

CDR3 regions were amplified by Arm-PCR using iRepertoire HTBI primers to build TCR beta libraries. One entry per CDR3 protein results from TCRdb running MiXCR on the multiplex PCR reads. Among about 470,000 distinct CDR3 sequences listed, 15% were seen once. The CDR3 is 16 amino acids. V lost 4 bases to trimming and J lost 5 bases, with 20 bases between them. Germline values: CDR1 LGHDT, CDR2 YNNKEL (reference sequence). Documented time point: newly diagnosed GD, antithyroid drugs for less than 3 months. The TCR library was prepared using RNA isolated from PBMCs. Patients met American Thyroid Association criteria for Graves' disease. These same data were also listed under a study on T cells in Graves' hyperthyroidism and ophthalmopathy. That paper notes: An initial round of RT-PCR targeting the TCR CDR3 relied on the HTBI primer set. In the analysis, a 13 V-J model separated ophthalmopathy from stable hyperthyroidism.

The sequence came from a woman in her twenties or thirties with Graves disease. The sequencing here drew on peripheral blood mononuclear cells (PBMCs), taken at new diagnosis, from a patient treated with antithyroid drugs. The V gene is TRBV3-1, the J gene TRBJ2-5; D might be TRBD1 or TRBD2, each matching 6 bases. The CDR3: CASSPRGGQGRETQYF. CDR3 coding DNA: TGTGCCAGCAGCCCCCGAGGGGGGCAGGGGCGGGAGACCCAGTACTTC.